This TCR beta chain is drawn from a study of blood T cell repertoires in COVID-19. Turning to the study itself: The United States, Italy and Spain provided the acute and convalescent COVID-19 samples. In each case, the material was cDNA or gDNA derived from T cells, B-cell-depleted T cells, or PBMCs.

The V gene's germline CDR1 is SGDLS and CDR2 YYNGEE. This CDR3 comprises 14 residues. Trimming at V came to 4 bases and at J to 0 bases, leaving 1 base not matched to a gene. Study processing details: Scientists estimated how many nucleated cells there were by amplifying reference gene primers. TCRdb keeps only in-frame clones here, not all; method: immunoSEQ multiplex PCR. That table is the source of V, J and clone size, and D and trimming were worked out from the DNA. The table records approximately 53,000 clones, 75% to 85% of them present only once. This clone has only one observation. This sequence originates from a woman aged 60-75 years with acute or convalescent COVID-19. The genes are TRBV9 and TRBJ1-2; TRBD1 matches 9 bases. The sample consisted of peripheral blood. The CDR3 here is CASSRDRANYGYTF. CDR3 nucleotide sequence: TGTGCCAGCAGCCGGGACAGGGCTAACTATGGCTACACCTTC. Using reference TRBV9 and TRBJ1-2 for the parts outside the CDR3, the full variable domain is DSGVTQTPKHLITATGQRVTLRCSPRSGDLSVYWYQQSLDQGLQFLIQYYNGEERAKGNILERFSAQQFPDLHSELNLSSLELGDSALYFCASSRDRANYGYTFGSGTRLTVV.